A single sample is the source of the 30 T cell receptor beta chains below, sequenced in a study of T cell repertoires in cytomegalovirus infection. TCRdb itself ran the reads through MiXCR, one entry per CDR3 protein. The top ten hold around 15% of the sample, which has approximately 910,000 distinct CDR3 sequences, 30% to 40% seen once. No antigen has been assigned to these receptors. The material was cultured CD8+ T cells from PBMCs, obtained from culture after CMV antigen stimulation. The origin of the receptors is a human donor in good health (CMV status not recorded). Some clones in this sample may be carry-over from other donors' samples.

This clonotype was recorded at least ten times. This chain uses TRBV7-6 with TRBJ2-3, with TRBD2 matching 7 bases. The CDR3 loop spans 17 amino acids. Per germline, CDR1 SGHVS and CDR2 FNYEAQ. Unmatched junction bases numbered 13, after V lost 4 bases and J lost 3 bases. DNA of the CDR3: TGTGCCAGCAGCTCTACCCTTGGCGGGGGTATTACAGATACGCAGTATTTT. This sequence encodes CASSSTLGGGITDTQYF.

The V and J genes are TRBV28 and TRBJ2-2, with D perhaps given as TRBD1 or TRBD2 (6 bases each). With 2 bases removed from V and 3 bases from J, the gap between germline ends came to 19 bases. CDR3 length: 18 residues. Germline CDR1 reads MDHEN; CDR2 reads SYDVKM. CDR3: CASSLTVPAGEDTGELFF. DNA for the CDR3: TGTGCCAGCAGTTTAACCGTCCCGGCAGGGGAGGACACCGGGGAGCTGTTTTTT.

This clonotype was observed a handful of times. The chain carries TRBV12-3 or TRBV12-4 and TRBJ2-2; possible D gene TRBD2, 6 bases. V was shortened by 4 bases and J by 1 base, with 7 bases between the two germline ends. The length of the CDR3 is 14 residues. In DNA form, the CDR3 reads TGTGCCAGCAGTTGGGGACTGAACACCGGGGAGCTGTTTTTT. Its translation: CASSWGLNTGELFF.

This clonotype turned up a few times. The chain links TRBV7-6 to TRBJ2-4, with D unclear. The CDR3 length is 13 residues. CDR1 and CDR2 from the germline V gene are SGHVS and FNYEAQ. V was shortened by 6 bases and J by 4 bases, with 10 bases between the two germline ends. The DNA for the CDR3 is TGTGCCAGCAGTCAGGACGGAAAAAACATTCAGTACTTC. This gives the protein CASSQDGKNIQYF. The variable domain in full, completed from reference TRBV7-6 and TRBJ2-4, reads GAGVSQSPRYKVTKRGQDVALRCDPISGHVSLYWYRQALGQGPEFLTYFNYEAQQDKSGLPNDRFSAERPEGSISTLTIQRTEQRDSAMYRCASSQDGKNIQYFGAGTRLSVL.

This clonotype was observed a few times. The rearrangement joins TRBV11-2 to TRBJ2-1; weak D call: TRBD2 (6 bases). The V and J ends lost 6 bases and 13 bases respectively, with 13 bases between them. Per germline, CDR1 SGHAT and CDR2 FQNNGV. This CDR3 has 11 residues. The CDR3, as DNA: TGTGCCAGCAGTCTGGCGGGGCCACAGTTCTTC. Amino acids: CASSLAGPQFF.

The genes are TRBV10-3 and TRBJ2-1; D remains unclear. The germline V and J ends were trimmed by 0 bases and 15 bases, with 21 bases remaining between them. The CDR3 spans 15 residues. Germline V gives CDR1 ENHRY, CDR2 SYGVKD. CDR3: CAISESWVKELSPFF. The CDR3 DNA sequence: TGTGCCATCAGTGAGTCGTGGGTCAAAGAGCTTTCTCCGTTCTTC.

V usage is TRBV29-1 and J usage is TRBJ2-1; D might be TRBD1 (6 bases). The CDR3 covers 12 residues. Germline V CDR1 and CDR2: SQVTM, ANQGSEA. V dropped 4 bases and J dropped 7 bases, with 11 bases sitting between them. CDR3: CSVGAGVNEQFF. The CDR3 DNA follows: TGCAGCGTTGGGGCAGGGGTAAATGAGCAGTTCTTC.

CDR3 bases: TGTGCCAGCAGTTTAGAGACAAGGGGGTACGAGCAGTACGTC. Translated: CASSLETRGYEQYV. This sequence joins TRBV6-6 and TRBJ2-7; perhaps TRBD1 as D (6 bases). The CDR3 contains 14 residues. V lost 4 bases to trimming and J lost 4 bases, with 14 bases between them. From germline, CDR1 is MNHNY and CDR2 SVGAGI (reference sequence).

Turning to this clonotype: Possible read error: a much larger clone is one base away. The chain links TRBV7-8 to TRBJ2-3; 9 bases fit TRBD2. The CDR3 is 16 residues long. The germline gives CDR1 SGHVS, CDR2 FQNEAQ. V lost 6 bases, J lost 6 bases, and 13 bases stayed unmatched. The CDR3 protein is CASRSEGAGGRDTQYF. Written as DNA, the CDR3 is TGTGCCAGCAGATCAGAGGGAGCGGGGGGTCGGGATACGCAGTATTTT.

The chain links TRBV2 to TRBJ1-1, with D maybe TRBD1 (5 bases). V lost 8 bases to trimming and J lost 1 base, with 11 bases between them. Looked up from germline, CDR1 is SNHLY and CDR2 is FYNNEI. The CDR3 spans 13 residues. This CDR3 is CASGAAENTEAFF. The CDR3 DNA reads as TGTGCCAGCGGGGCGGCGGAGAACACTGAAGCTTTCTTT.

Concerning this clonotype: One base away lies a much larger clone, so this may be a sequencing read error. The chain couples TRBV7-3 to TRBJ2-3; no definite D call. This CDR3 region has 15 residues. Per germline, CDR1 SGHTA and CDR2 FQGTGA. This CDR3 reads CVSSLTEIGSDTQYF. Written as DNA, the CDR3 is TGTGTCAGCAGCTTAACGGAAATAGGGTCAGATACGCAGTATTTT.

This clonotype was detected only once. The chain employs TRBV7-2 and TRBJ2-7; a possible D gene is TRBD1 (6 bases). This CDR3 is built from 13 residues. Germline V gives CDR1 SGHTA, CDR2 FQGNSA. V lost 0 bases and J lost 6, with 9 bases in between. CDR3 loop: CASSLAKGVEQYV. Written as DNA, the CDR3 is TGTGCCAGCAGCTTAGCGAAGGGGGTCGAGCAGTACGTC.

This clonotype has at least ten counts. The gene calls are TRBV7-2 and TRBJ2-7; 7 positions match TRBD2. The ends lost 3 bases at V and 0 bases at J; junction bases unmatched: 2. Germline V gene data show CDR1 as SGHTA and CDR2 as FQGNSA. The CDR3 runs to 14 residues. This CDR3 is CASSFGGGSYEQYV. The CDR3 DNA is TGTGCCAGCAGCTTCGGCGGGGGCTCCTACGAGCAGTACGTC.

This clonotype was observed a few times. The rearrangement joins TRBV6-2 or TRBV6-3 to TRBJ2-7; D is ambiguous. V was shortened by 0 bases and J by 0 bases, with 9 bases between the two germline ends. This CDR3 comprises 15 residues. The germline CDR1 and CDR2 sequences are MNHEY and SVGEGT. CDR3 coding DNA: TGTGCCAGCAGTTACTCTAAGGTGAGCTCCTACGAGCAGTACGTC. This sequence encodes CASSYSKVSSYEQYV.

The chain has TRBV4-2 and TRBJ1-1; D may be TRBD1 (5 bases). CDR1 and CDR2 from the germline V gene are LGHNA and YNFKEQ. CDR3 length: 16 amino acids. V gave up 8 bases and J gave up 2 bases, with 21 bases separating them. CDR3 DNA: TGTGCCAGCTCGTGGGGAGGGGACGGTGAAAACACTGAAGCTTTCTTT. Its protein product is CASSWGGDGENTEAFF.

The chain links TRBV5-1 to TRBJ2-7, with D maybe TRBD1 (6 bases). CDR3 length equals 13 residues. Per germline, CDR1 SGHRS and CDR2 YFSETQ. V was shortened by 6 bases and J by 2 bases, with 12 bases between the two germline ends. In DNA, the CDR3 is TGCGCCAGCAAGGGGGACGGCCCCTACGAGCAGTACTTC. This sequence encodes CASKGDGPYEQYF.

The sample holds a few counts of this clonotype. The chain has TRBV12-3 or TRBV12-4 and TRBJ2-5; 9 nucleotides line up with TRBD1. The CDR3 sequence is 14 residues long. Germline trimming cut 5 bases from V and 5 bases from J; bases unmatched to any gene: 6. In nucleotides, the CDR3 is TGTGCCAGCAGTCTCGGGACAGGGAAGGAGACCCAGTACTTC. Protein: CASSLGTGKETQYF.

The chain recombines TRBV20-1 with TRBJ1-2, with 7 bases identical to TRBD1. CDR3 length: 12 amino acids. CDR1 is DFQATT, CDR2 SNEGSKA, per germline (reference sequence). V dropped 7 bases and J dropped 7; count of bases not matched to a gene: 9. As DNA, the CDR3 is TGCAGTGAAGTAGGACAGGTTGCTGGCTACACCTTC. It codes for CSEVGQVAGYTF.

In this sample, this clonotype turned up once. The chain has TRBV27 and TRBJ2-1; perhaps D is TRBD1 or TRBD2 (6 bases each). V was cut by 2 bases and J by 6 bases, with 11 bases left in between. CDR1 and CDR2 (germline): MNHEY, SMNVEV (reference sequence). This CDR3 is 14 amino acids long. CDR3 sequence: CASSLRGAINEQFF. In DNA form, the CDR3 reads TGTGCCAGCAGTTTAAGGGGGGCAATCAATGAGCAGTTCTTC.

This clonotype was observed a handful of times. This chain joins TRBV4-1 and TRBJ2-7, with 8 bases that match TRBD1. The CDR3 is made up of 13 amino acids. The V and J ends lost 1 base and 5 bases, in that order; junction bases with no gene match: 1. Per germline, CDR1 MGHRA and CDR2 YSYEKL. CDR3 DNA sequence: TGCGCCAGCAGCCAAGCGACAGGGGACGAGCAGTACGTC. Protein sequence: CASSQATGDEQYV.

The chain has TRBV19 and TRBJ1-2; no firm D call. The V gene lost 7 bases and the J gene lost 4 bases, with 10 bases spanning the gap. Germline loops: CDR1 LNHDA, CDR2 SQIVND (reference sequence). CDR3 length: 12 amino acids. The CDR3 loop is CASTGDAYGYTF. The CDR3 DNA reads as TGTGCCAGTACCGGGGATGCCTATGGCTACACCTTC. Based on the CDR3 plus reference TRBV19 and TRBJ1-2, the full variable domain is DGGITQSPKYLFRKEGQNVTLSCEQNLNHDAMYWYRQDPGQGLRLIYYSQIVNDFQKGDIAEGYSVSREKKESFPLTVTSAQKNPTAFYLCASTGDAYGYTFGSGTRLTVV.

The V and J genes are TRBV7-9 and TRBJ2-7, with TRBD1 as a possible D gene (5 bases). V was trimmed by 2 bases and J by 5 bases, leaving 13 bases between them. This CDR3 comprises 14 residues. Germline V CDR1 and CDR2: SEHNR, FQNEAQ (reference sequence). The chain's CDR3 is CASSLLQVIHEQYF. In DNA form, the CDR3 reads TGTGCCAGCAGCTTATTACAGGTGATTCACGAGCAGTACTTC. Using reference TRBV7-9 and TRBJ2-7 for the parts outside the CDR3, the full variable domain is DTGVSQNPRHKITKRGQNVTFRCDPISEHNRLYWYRQTLGQGPEFLTYFQNEAQLEKSRLLSDRFSAERPKGSFSTLEIQRTEQGDSAMYLCASSLLQVIHEQYFGPGTRLTVT.

V is TRBV7-9 and J is TRBJ1-3; D uncertain. CDR3 size: 15 residues. V lost 1 base and J 0 bases, leaving 7 bases between the germline ends. Germline assignment: CDR1 SEHNR and CDR2 FQNEAQ (reference sequence). DNA for the CDR3: TGTGCCAGCAGCTTAGTACGGAGCTCTGGAAACACCATATATTTT. Its protein product is CASSLVRSSGNTIYF.

This clonotype came up many times. The chain recombines TRBV7-2 with TRBJ1-2; 12 bases match TRBD1. The CDR3 contains 17 residues. Germline CDR1 SGHTA, CDR2 FQGNSA. V shed 4 bases and J 5 bases; nucleotides not matched to a gene: 11. The CDR3 DNA sequence: TGTGCCAGCAGCTCACCGGGACAGGGGGCTCTTGGGTATGGCTACACCTTC. It codes for CASSSPGQGALGYGYTF.

The CDR3 DNA follows: TGTGCCAGTAGTATGACGGACAGGGGTACCCCTGAAGCTTTCTTT. Its protein is CASSMTDRGTPEAFF. V gene TRBV19 combines with J gene TRBJ1-1; 9 nucleotides line up with TRBD1. The ends lost 3 bases at V and 6 bases at J; junction bases unmatched: 8. This CDR3 comprises 15 residues. Germline CDR1 and CDR2: LNHDA and SQIVND (reference sequence). The whole variable domain, remainder taken from reference TRBV19 and TRBJ1-1, is DGGITQSPKYLFRKEGQNVTLSCEQNLNHDAMYWYRQDPGQGLRLIYYSQIVNDFQKGDIAEGYSVSREKKESFPLTVTSAQKNPTAFYLCASSMTDRGTPEAFFGQGTRLTVV.

This chain connects TRBV7-1 to TRBJ1-2; no reliable D call. TRBV7-1 carries the ORF label, with uncertain function. Trimming left V 3 bases short and J 2 bases short, with 13 bases between. The CDR3 totals 15 residues. CDR3 sequence reads: CASSSPLGKNYGYTF. Here the CDR3 DNA reads TGTGCCAGCAGCTCTCCCCTAGGGAAGAACTATGGCTACACCTTC.

This clonotype was detected many times. The gene calls are TRBV7-6 and TRBJ2-7; D uncertain. V lost 4 bases and J lost 10, with 14 bases in between. Germline loops: CDR1 SGHVS, CDR2 FNYEAQ. The CDR3 covers 12 residues. Written as DNA, the CDR3 is TGTGCCAGCAGCTCTTCAGGCTCGGTACAGTACTTC. Its translation: CASSSSGSVQYF.

The gene calls are TRBV5-5 and TRBJ1-1, with a possible D match to TRBD1 (5 bases). CDR3 length: 17 amino acids. From germline, CDR1 is SGHKS and CDR2 YYEKEE (reference sequence). V lost 4 bases to trimming and J lost 1 base, with 20 bases between them. CDR3 sequence reads: CASSPWGREAGNTEAFF. In nucleotides, the CDR3 is TGTGCCAGCAGCCCATGGGGCAGGGAGGCGGGGAACACTGAAGCTTTCTTT.

This chain links TRBV6-2 or TRBV6-3 with TRBJ2-7; D not certain. Germline lookup yields CDR1 MNHEY and CDR2 SVGEGT. V dropped 5 bases and J dropped 5 bases, with 7 bases sitting between them. CDR3 length equals 11 residues. In DNA, the CDR3 is TGTGCCAGCAGTCCGGGCGACGAGCAGTACGTC. Translated, it gives CASSPGDEQYV.

This clonotype has a count of ten or more. The chain combines TRBV7-2 with TRBJ1-1; a possible D gene is TRBD1 (6 bases). The germline V gene has CDR1 SGHTA and CDR2 FQGNSA. V gave up 1 base and J gave up 8 bases, with 14 bases separating them. This CDR3 comprises 14 residues. The CDR3 bases are TGTGCCAGCAGCTTAGATCAGGGGCGGCGAGAAGCTTTCTTT. Translating it yields CASSLDQGRREAFF.